The clone carrying this T cell receptor beta chain was found a few times. Since all of the isolated RNA was reverse transcribed, expressed TCRB transcripts were what got sequenced. TCRdb keeps only in-frame clones here, not all; method: immunoSEQ multiplex PCR. Here the sample spans under 950,000 clones, about a sixth being singletons. The sample originates from a study of beta chain features in type 1 diabetes. J gave up 6 bases and V 0 bases, and 7 bases lay outside the gene matches. The germline gives CDR1 LNHDA, CDR2 SQIVND (reference sequence). The CDR3 covers 16 residues. It was one heparinised blood draw, averaging about 116 mL, that each donor gave.

The chain recombines TRBV19 with TRBJ1-5, with TRBD1 matching 8 bases. This clonotype originated in a woman aged 18-29 years in good health. The sample comprised naive CD4+ T cells from blood. This CDR3 reads CASSIDRTGRSQPQHF. The CDR3 DNA is TGTGCCAGTAGTATAGATCGGACAGGGCGAAGTCAGCCCCAGCATTTT.